These 17 T cell receptor beta chains came from one sample sequenced in a study of blood T cell repertoires in COVID-19. The assay was immunoSEQ multiplex PCR, and TCRdb's table has in-frame clones only and misses some. In the table there are around 97,000 clones, 84% of which are singletons. Sequencing used peripheral blood. Receptors were obtained from a human donor in a cohort sampled during active or convalescent COVID-19.

The chain joins TRBV28 to TRBJ2-1; 15 bases line up with TRBD2. Germline V lookup: CDR1 MDHEN, CDR2 SYDVKM. Losses at the gene ends were 3 bases for V and 6 bases for J; bases not matched to a gene: 6. The CDR3 loop spans 17 amino acids. The CDR3 reads CASSFHGGLAGGNEQFF. The CDR3 DNA follows: TGTGCCAGCAGTTTTCACGGGGGACTAGCGGGGGGCAATGAGCAGTTCTTC.

The CDR3 coding sequence is TGTGCCAGCAGCTCGACAGGAGTTAATCAGCCCCAGCATTTT. It codes for CASSSTGVNQPQHF. This chain links TRBV5-6 with TRBJ1-5, with D possibly being TRBD1 (6 bases). The CDR3 is 14 amino acids. CDR1 SGHDT and CDR2 YYEEEE come from the germline V gene. V lost 3 bases to trimming and J lost 4 bases, with 11 bases between them.

CDR3 sequence: CASTKDRANTEAFF. CDR3 coding DNA: TGTGCCAGCACAAAGGACAGGGCGAACACTGAAGCTTTCTTT. The rearrangement links TRBV11-1 to TRBJ1-1; 8 nucleotides agree with TRBD1. Germline trimming cut 7 bases from V and 1 base from J; bases unmatched to any gene: 5. This CDR3 region has 14 residues. Germline CDR1 SGHAT, CDR2 FQDESV (reference sequence).

CDR3 in DNA: TGTGCCAGCAGCCATAGCGGGAGCACAGATACGCAGTATTTT. Amino acids: CASSHSGSTDTQYF. The chain couples TRBV7-9 to TRBJ2-3; 7 bases are a match to TRBD2. This CDR3 has 14 residues. The junction had 2 bases not matched to a gene; V was cut back by 5 bases and J by 0 bases. Germline V gene data show CDR1 as SEHNR and CDR2 as FQNEAQ (reference sequence).

The chain recombines TRBV5-1 with TRBJ1-1; perhaps TRBD1 as D (5 bases). The germline V gene encodes CDR1 SGHRS and CDR2 YFSETQ. Trimming stripped 4 bases from V and 3 bases from J, with 16 bases between. The CDR3 loop spans 15 amino acids. The CDR3 sequence is CASSVDSGFDTEAFF. DNA of the CDR3: TGCGCCAGCAGCGTGGACTCAGGGTTTGACACTGAAGCTTTCTTT.

The rearrangement joins TRBV6-5 to TRBJ1-5; weak D call: TRBD1 (6 bases). The CDR3 contains 14 residues. The germline V gene has CDR1 MNHEY and CDR2 SVGAGI. V gave up 7 bases and J gave up 6 bases, with 16 bases separating them. The CDR3 region has the DNA TGTGCCAGCAAATGGGGGGGCGAGGGTCAGCCCCAGCATTTT. Protein: CASKWGGEGQPQHF.

The table lists this clone with a few counts. The V call is TRBV12-3 or TRBV12-4, the J call TRBJ1-1; D is unclear. The CDR3 has 12 amino acids. The V end lost 4 bases, the J end lost 6 bases, and 9 bases lay between the germline ends. CDR3: CASSWSGAEAFF. The CDR3 DNA follows: TGTGCCAGCAGTTGGTCAGGTGCTGAAGCTTTCTTT.

The genes are TRBV18 and TRBJ2-1, with 8 bases matching TRBD1. V lost 6 bases, J lost 9 bases, and 10 bases stayed unmatched. The germline V gene has CDR1 KGHSH and CDR2 LQKENI. The CDR3 has 14 amino acids. The CDR3 protein is CASSPGGEHLEQFF. The CDR3 coding sequence is TGTGCCAGCTCTCCAGGGGGCGAACACCTTGAGCAGTTCTTC.

The V call is TRBV23-1, the J call TRBJ2-7, with D possibly matching TRBD2 (7 bases). TRBV23-1 carries the ORF label, with uncertain function. The V and J ends lost 8 bases and 7 bases respectively, with 18 bases between them. CDR3 size: 13 residues. The CDR3 sequence is CASPFGGLREQYF. CDR3 coding DNA: TGCGCCAGCCCCTTCGGGGGGCTCCGGGAGCAGTACTTC.

This chain joins TRBV19 and TRBJ2-7, with 7 bases fitting TRBD1. Germline V gives CDR1 LNHDA, CDR2 SQIVND (reference sequence). The CDR3 contains 16 residues. Trimming removed 6 bases from V and 2 bases from J; junction bases left unmatched: 13. CDR3 protein: CASSRTGRSQTYEQYF. For the CDR3, the DNA is TGTGCCAGTAGCCGGACAGGACGCAGTCAGACCTACGAGCAGTACTTC. Together with reference TRBV19 and TRBJ2-7, the CDR3 gives the full variable domain: DGGITQSPKYLFRKEGQNVTLSCEQNLNHDAMYWYRQDPGQGLRLIYYSQIVNDFQKGDIAEGYSVSREKKESFPLTVTSAQKNPTAFYLCASSRTGRSQTYEQYFGPGTRLTVT.

The chain carries TRBV18 and TRBJ1-6; D ambiguous. V was clipped by 3 bases and J by 10 bases, with 7 bases between them. The germline V gene encodes CDR1 KGHSH and CDR2 LQKENI. The CDR3 has 12 residues. The CDR3 is CASSPPGSPLHF. The CDR3 nucleotides are TGTGCCAGCTCACCTCCGGGATCACCCCTCCACTTT.

V gene TRBV9 combines with J gene TRBJ2-7; no firm D call. The germline V gene encodes CDR1 SGDLS and CDR2 YYNGEE. This CDR3 has 11 amino acids. The V and J ends lost 7 bases and 4 bases respectively, with 9 bases between them. CDR3 protein: CASATGYEQYF. DNA of the CDR3: TGTGCCAGCGCGACTGGATACGAGCAGTACTTC.

The CDR3 is CSVGSVLLRGGGTGELFF. The CDR3 DNA reads as TGCAGCGTTGGAAGTGTCCTTTTGAGAGGGGGTGGCACCGGGGAGCTGTTTTTT. The rearrangement uses TRBV29-1 and TRBJ2-2; a possible D gene is TRBD1 (6 bases). Trimming took off 4 bases at V and 4 bases at J, with 25 bases between the two ends. Germline assignment: CDR1 SQVTM and CDR2 ANQGSEA. The CDR3 consists of 18 residues.

In its sample, this clone was seen once. The chain is built from TRBV13 and TRBJ2-3, with 7 bases aligning to TRBD1. This CDR3 spans 13 amino acids. The germline V gene has CDR1 PRHDT and CDR2 FYEKMQ (reference sequence). Trimming took 6 bases from V and 4 from J; bases not matched to a gene: 4. CDR3 sequence: CASRRQGSDTQYF. CDR3 DNA sequence: TGTGCCAGCAGGAGACAGGGTTCAGATACGCAGTATTTT.

In nucleotides, the CDR3 is TGTGCCAGTAGTATAGCCCGATCCCCGGGGGGGCGTACTGAAGCTTTCTTT. Residues: CASSIARSPGGRTEAFF. The V gene is TRBV19, the J gene TRBJ1-1; tentative D call: TRBD1 (6 bases). V lost 1 base to trimming and J lost 5 bases, with 20 bases between them. This CDR3 contains 17 residues. Germline lookup yields CDR1 LNHDA and CDR2 SQIVND (reference sequence).

The chain carries TRBV6-1 and TRBJ2-7, with 10 bases matching TRBD1. Trimming removed 2 bases from V and 8 bases from J; junction bases left unmatched: 3. Germline V gene data show CDR1 as MNHNS and CDR2 as SASEGT. The CDR3 runs to 13 residues. The CDR3 sequence is CASSERGQGKQYF. The CDR3, as DNA: TGTGCCAGCAGTGAAAGGGGACAGGGGAAGCAGTACTTC.

This clone was picked up a small number of times. The V gene is TRBV30, the J gene TRBJ1-2; tentative D call: TRBD1 (6 bases). This CDR3 has 14 residues. The germline V gene encodes CDR1 GTSNPN and CDR2 SVGIG (reference sequence). Trimming took off 0 bases at V and 8 bases at J, with 16 bases between the two ends. Here the CDR3 reads CAWSVLQGRQGYTF. The DNA for the CDR3 is TGTGCCTGGAGTGTCTTACAGGGTCGACAGGGCTACACCTTC. The complete variable domain, with remaining parts taken from reference TRBV30 and TRBJ1-2, reads SQTIHQWPATLVQPVGSPLSLECTVEGTSNPNLYWYRQAAGRGLQLLFYSVGIGQISSEVPQNLSASRPQDRQFILSSKKLLLSDSGFYLCAWSVLQGRQGYTFGSGTRLTVV.